This TCR beta chain was recorded in a study of blood T cell repertoires in COVID-19. The germline gives CDR1 MNHEY, CDR2 SMNVEV (reference sequence). After removal of 5 bases from V and 0 bases from J, the junction contained 6 bases not matched to a gene. This CDR3 is 15 amino acids long. As handled by the study authors: Nucleated cell counts were estimated from reference gene primer amplification. Assay: immunoSEQ multiplex PCR; the TCRdb copy retains only in-frame clones and omits some. V, J and clone size reflect that table, while D and trimming were determined from the DNA. This sample yields about 500,000 clones, of which about 89% are seen a single time; roughly 8% belongs to the top ten.

Sequencing was performed on peripheral blood. The receptor was isolated from a woman aged 45 to 65 with COVID-19, enrolled during active disease. The rearrangement joins TRBV27 to TRBJ2-7, with TRBD1 matching over 8 bases. For the CDR3, the DNA is TGTGCCAGCAGTATCGGGACAGGAGTCTCCTACGAGCAGTACTTC. It yields the protein CASSIGTGVSYEQYF.